This TCR beta chain was identified during a study of blood T cells in healthy people across ages (dated by TCRdb to the mid-2010s). A note on the overall study: In model experiments, roughly one uniquely barcoded TCR beta cDNA molecule per two T cells was captured by template switching. Donors were grouped into four age groups: young (average 16 years), middle-aged (over 35), aged (around 66) and long-lived (around 80). To avoid experimental bias, donors of different ages were spread randomly across the sequencing lanes. Using deep sequencing normalized with unique cDNA molecular identifiers, the study measured how TCR beta repertoire diversity changes with age. The study analyzed two additional independent replicas of 1 million unique cDNA reads from the same blood draw for two donors, one aged 18 to 30 and one aged 80 or older. The investigation overall reported the following: Donor CMV infection status was unknown, potentially confounding age-related changes in expanded clonotypes. The percentage of naive T cells measured by flow cytometry correlated strongly with observed TCR beta diversity. Bulk unsorted PBMC profiling prevented conclusive comparison of naive and antigen-experienced compartments. Estimates of total diversity based on one million sequenced T cells were regarded as lower bounds and as underestimates. As age increased, observed TCR beta diversity per million T cells dropped in a roughly linear way, and a significant reduction was already evident by age roughly 40. The long-lived group showed more naive CD4+ T cells, fewer expanded clones and increased TCR diversity than the aged group, suggesting age selection.

Concerning this clonotype itself: It has no known antigen specificity. Base qualities are not recorded, but no much larger clone differs from it by a single base.

Library construction relied on 5' RACE. Sequencer: Illumina HiSeq 2500. The second PCR ran for about 6 to 11 cycles and used a J-beta primer mix along with a sample-barcoded 5' primer. Each TCR beta cDNA molecule received a unique molecular identifier from a template-switch 5' adaptor carrying 12 random nucleotides. At least 2.5 million CDR3-containing paired-end reads were obtained from each sample. The Mint cDNA synthesis kit, primed by a TRBC-specific oligonucleotide, was used to synthesize first-strand cDNA from all RNA. Following uracil-DNA glycosylase treatment, a first 18-cycle PCR with universal primers M1SS and BC2_uni_R was performed on all cDNA. As for the original processing: Each sample was normalized by randomly selecting 1 million high-quality reads, each carrying a distinct molecular identifier. Instead of being binned into consensus sequences, reads with shared molecular identifiers were discarded. MiTCR, with a Q25 quality threshold and the strictest error-elimination algorithm, was used for CDR3 identification, clonotype clustering and error correction. A nonparametric unseen species model with Euler transformation was used to estimate a lower bound on total TCR beta diversity. TCRdb ran its own pipeline on the public reads, namely fastp trimming at Q25 and MiXCR clone calling, and kept in-frame beta chains. Here each entry gathers all rows of one CDR3 protein and keeps the most common genes and DNA. V and J calls and clone size were set by TCRdb, not the authors. In this sample the table shows 850,000 to 1,000,000 distinct CDR3 sequences, around 48% of which occur a single time. 13% of the sample lies in the top ten.

The CDR3 runs 12 residues from the cysteine to the phenylalanine. Left in the record is the CDR3 DNA by itself, 36 bases read in frame from the first base. V sheds 6 bases and J sheds 7 bases, leaving 15 bases between their ends. CDR1 and CDR2 are read off the germline V gene (reference sequence) as DFQATT and SNEGSKA. The donors were a few dozen Caucasian individuals from Russia, aged 6 to 90 years, who were systemically healthy. Each donor gave 8 to 10 milliliters of peripheral blood, drawn into EDTA-treated Vacutainer tubes. Ficoll-Paque density-gradient centrifugation was used to isolate PBMCs, with at least 6.5 million per sample. Total RNA was extracted from PBMCs with Trizol reagent, with at least 5.5 micrograms obtained per sample. The percentages of naive CD45RAhigh/CD27high T cells were determined by flow cytometry on a PBMC aliquot from every donor.

The sequence was collected from a man in his thirties or forties in good health. The rearrangement combines TRBV20-1 with TRBJ1-2; possibly the D gene is TRBD1, per 6 matching bases. Sequenced material: blood. The DNA is TGCAGTGCGGGACGGGGGGCAAGTGGCTACACCTTC. Its translation is CSAGRGASGYTF.